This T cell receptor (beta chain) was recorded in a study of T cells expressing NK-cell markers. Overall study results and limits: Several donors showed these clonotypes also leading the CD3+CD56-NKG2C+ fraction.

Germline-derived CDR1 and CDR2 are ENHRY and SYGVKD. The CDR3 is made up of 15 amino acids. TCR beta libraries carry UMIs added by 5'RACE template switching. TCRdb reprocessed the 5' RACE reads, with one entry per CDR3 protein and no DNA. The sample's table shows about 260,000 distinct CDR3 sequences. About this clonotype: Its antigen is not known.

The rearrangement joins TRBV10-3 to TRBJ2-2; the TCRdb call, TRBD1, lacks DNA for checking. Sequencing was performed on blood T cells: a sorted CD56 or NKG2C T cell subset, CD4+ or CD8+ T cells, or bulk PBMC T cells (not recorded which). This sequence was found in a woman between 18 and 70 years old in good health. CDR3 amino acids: CAIRGGGMNTGELFF.